Presented here are 21 T cell receptor beta chains from one specimen sequenced in a study of blood T cells in healthy people across ages. Then a second PCR, running roughly 7 to 11 cycles, was carried out with a sample-barcoded 5' primer and a J-beta primer mix. MiXCR, run by TCRdb on the 5' RACE reads, gives a single entry per CDR3 protein. The sample contains about 2 million distinct CDR3 sequences, 40% to 55% of which appear only once. Sequencing was carried out using blood. These TCRs come from a woman between 40 and 50 years old in good health.

This clonotype was recorded once. This sequence joins TRBV3-1 and TRBJ2-3; D possibly uses TRBD1 or TRBD2 (5 bases each). This CDR3 is built from 13 residues. The germline gives CDR1 LGHDT, CDR2 YNNKEL (reference sequence). Trimming cost V 3 bases and J 6 bases, with 10 bases left between them. In DNA form, the CDR3 reads TGTGCCAGCAGCCATGGGACCGTGGATACGCAGTATTTT. Residues: CASSHGTVDTQYF.

This chain connects TRBV20-1 to TRBJ2-7, with 12 bases matching TRBD1. The CDR3 length is 15 residues. J gave up 4 bases and V 3 bases, and 7 bases lay outside the gene matches. Germline assignment: CDR1 DFQATT and CDR2 SNEGSKA (reference sequence). CDR3 loop: CSARKGTGGGYEQYF. In nucleotides, the CDR3 is TGCAGTGCTAGGAAGGGGACAGGGGGCGGGTACGAGCAGTACTTC.

This clonotype was detected a few times. The chain combines TRBV3-1 with TRBJ2-1; 7 bases align to TRBD2. There are 17 residues in the CDR3. Germline V gene data show CDR1 as LGHDT and CDR2 as YNNKEL (reference sequence). V lost 4 bases, J lost 7 bases, and 16 bases stayed unmatched. CDR3 loop: CASSPVYGGNRMNEQFF. CDR3 nucleotides: TGTGCCAGCAGCCCCGTTTACGGGGGGAATAGGATGAATGAGCAGTTCTTC.

CDR3 residues: CASSFRPDAQYF. The DNA of the CDR3 is TGTGCCAGCAGTTTTAGACCCGATGCGCAGTATTTT. The chain carries TRBV28 and TRBJ2-3; D gene uncertain. Germline CDR1 reads MDHEN; CDR2 reads SYDVKM. This CDR3 is built from 12 residues. V gave up 3 bases and J gave up 10 bases, with 11 bases separating them. Looking up the rest from reference TRBV28 and TRBJ2-3 gives the full variable domain: DVKVTQSSRYLVKRTGEKVFLECVQDMDHENMFWYRQDPGLGLRLIYFSYDVKMKEKGDIPEGYSVSREKKERFSLILESASTNQTSMYLCASSFRPDAQYFGPGTRLTVL.

The chain is built from TRBV12-3 or TRBV12-4 and TRBJ1-1, with D perhaps matching TRBD1 (5 bases). The ends were cut back, 10 bases at V and 6 bases at J, with 12 bases in the middle. The CDR3 is 11 amino acids. CDR3 sequence reads: CATARDAEAFF. The CDR3 bases are TGTGCCACAGCCCGGGACGCTGAAGCTTTCTTT.

CDR3 amino acids: CASSLTTGLANEKLFF. The CDR3 coding sequence is TGTGCCAGCAGCCTTACTACAGGGCTGGCTAATGAAAAACTGTTTTTT. The rearrangement uses TRBV7-8 and TRBJ1-4; TRBD1 might be the D (6 bases). CDR1 is SGHVS and CDR2 is FQNEAQ in the germline V gene. The length of the CDR3 is 16 residues. The germline V and J ends were trimmed by 5 bases and 3 bases, with 16 bases remaining between them. The full variable domain, completed using reference TRBV7-8 and TRBJ1-4, is GAGVSQSPRYKVAKRGQDVALRCDPISGHVSLFWYQQALGQGPEFLTYFQNEAQLDKSGLPSDRFFAERPEGSVSTLKIQRTQQEDSAVYLCASSLTTGLANEKLFFGSGTQLSVL.

This clonotype was seen a handful of times. The J gene is TRBJ1-2, the V gene TRBV4-1; TRBD1 might be the D (5 bases). The CDR3 has 15 residues. Germline V gene data show CDR1 as MGHRA and CDR2 as YSYEKL. V shed 0 bases and J shed 4 bases, with 12 bases lying between them. This chain's CDR3 is CASSQEGRQIYGYTF. CDR3 nucleotides: TGCGCCAGCAGCCAAGAAGGGAGACAGATCTATGGCTACACCTTC.

This clonotype was seen a single time. This chain joins TRBV20-1 and TRBJ2-7, with 12 bases aligning to TRBD2. TRBJ2-5 matches the DNA end more closely, so the J call is doubtful. The CDR3 totals 14 residues. Per the germline V gene, CDR1 is DFQATT and CDR2 is SNEGSKA (reference sequence). CDR3 sequence reads: CSAKTSGGRETQYF. The CDR3 coding sequence is TGCAGTGCTAAGACTAGCGGGGGTCGGGAGACCCAGTACTTC.

DNA for the CDR3: TGTGCCAGCGGAACAGGGATTCGGATGTACGAGCAGTACTTC. Protein: CASGTGIRMYEQYF. The rearrangement links TRBV5-6 to TRBJ2-5; D perhaps matches TRBD1 (6 bases). The DNA matches TRBJ2-7 better at its end, which makes the J call doubtful. The germline CDR1 and CDR2 sequences are SGHDT and YYEEEE. The CDR3 totals 14 residues.

The chain is built from TRBV4-3 and TRBJ2-3; D is perhaps TRBD2 (5 bases). The CDR3 contains 15 residues. V was cut by 1 base and J by 4 bases, with 12 bases left in between. Germline CDR1 is LGHNA and CDR2 is YSLEER. The CDR3 spells CASSQVSGIADTQYF. CDR3 coding DNA: TGCGCCAGCAGCCAAGTTTCGGGGATAGCAGATACGCAGTATTTT.

This clonotype turned up a few times. This sequence joins TRBV9 and TRBJ1-1; 8 nucleotides match TRBD1. The CDR3 loop spans 14 amino acids. Germline trimming cut 4 bases from V and 4 bases from J; bases unmatched to any gene: 6. Per the germline V gene, CDR1 is SGDLS and CDR2 is YYNGEE. The CDR3 spells CASSPRTGTTEAFF. As DNA, the CDR3 is TGTGCCAGCAGCCCCCGGACAGGGACCACTGAAGCTTTCTTT.

This clonotype was observed at least ten times. The chain combines TRBV29-1 with TRBJ2-3; TRBD1 or TRBD2 may be the D gene (6 bases each). The V end was cut by 4 bases, the J end by 0 bases, with 8 bases between. This CDR3 spans 13 amino acids. Per germline, CDR1 SQVTM and CDR2 ANQGSEA. The CDR3: CSVGGASTDTQYF. CDR3 nucleotides: TGCAGCGTTGGGGGGGCTAGCACAGATACGCAGTATTTT.

This clonotype was detected a few times. V is TRBV7-8 and J is TRBJ2-5; D is uncertain. The CDR3 covers 14 residues. The germline V gene has CDR1 SGHVS and CDR2 FQNEAQ. V shed 3 bases and J shed 5 bases, with 13 bases lying between them. The CDR3 region is CASSFYGLQETQYF. The CDR3, as DNA: TGTGCCAGCAGCTTCTATGGTCTCCAGGAGACCCAGTACTTC.

The chain employs TRBV5-1 and TRBJ2-5, with TRBD1 matching over 10 bases. CDR1 SGHRS and CDR2 YFSETQ come from the germline V gene. The CDR3 has 15 residues. With V trimmed by 4 bases and J by 11 bases, 14 bases remained unmatched. CDR3 coding DNA: TGCGCCAGCAGCATCGGGACAGGGGAGAGTACCGTGCAGTACTTC. Protein product: CASSIGTGESTVQYF.

V is TRBV5-1 and J is TRBJ1-2; D is possibly TRBD1 (5 bases). V dropped 2 bases and J dropped 6 bases, with 11 bases sitting between them. The CDR3 is 13 residues long. The germline CDR1 and CDR2 sequences are SGHRS and YFSETQ. This CDR3 reads CASSFPGRNGYTF. CDR3 in DNA: TGCGCCAGCAGCTTCCCAGGGCGGAATGGCTACACCTTC.

Notes on this clonotype: This may be a read error, as it is one base from a much larger clone. J is TRBJ2-5 and V is TRBV7-2; TRBD2 matches at 9 bases. The length of the CDR3 is 15 residues. V shed 1 base and J 11 bases; nucleotides not matched to a gene: 11. CDR1 and CDR2 (germline): SGHTA, FQGNSA. The CDR3 here is CASSLVAGENNEQYF. CDR3 nucleotide sequence: TGTGCCAGCAGCTTAGTAGCGGGGGAAAACAATGAGCAGTACTTC.

The chain employs TRBV4-1 and TRBJ1-2, with 9 positions matching TRBD1. Germline V CDR1 and CDR2: MGHRA, YSYEKL. The J segment lost 1 base and the V segment lost 2 bases, leaving 8 bases of the junction unmatched. There are 17 residues in the CDR3. The CDR3 nucleotides read TGCGCCAGCAGCCAATCGACAGGGGGACCGAATAACTATGGCTACACCTTC. Residues: CASSQSTGGPNNYGYTF.

This clonotype was recorded only once. This chain joins TRBV9 and TRBJ1-2; D uncertain. V lost 0 bases to trimming and J lost 3 bases, with 15 bases between them. This CDR3 region has 16 residues. The germline V gene has CDR1 SGDLS and CDR2 YYNGEE. CDR3 nucleotide sequence: TGTGCCAGCAGCGTAGCTAGTAGTTCTCCGGACTATGGCTACACCTTC. Amino acid sequence: CASSVASSSPDYGYTF. Variable domain in full (rest from reference TRBV9 and TRBJ1-2): DSGVTQTPKHLITATGQRVTLRCSPRSGDLSVYWYQQSLDQGLQFLIQYYNGEERAKGNILERFSAQQFPDLHSELNLSSLELGDSALYFCASSVASSSPDYGYTFGSGTRLTVV.

The chain employs TRBV4-1 and TRBJ2-3; TRBD2 is a possible D gene (5 bases). The CDR3 is made up of 15 amino acids. Germline V gives CDR1 MGHRA, CDR2 YSYEKL. The germline V and J ends were trimmed by 0 bases and 4 bases, with 11 bases remaining between them. CDR3 sequence reads: CASSQDLLGADTQYF. The CDR3 DNA follows: TGCGCCAGCAGCCAAGATCTTCTCGGGGCAGATACGCAGTATTTT.

V and J are TRBV24-1 and TRBJ1-1; D might be TRBD1 (6 bases). This CDR3 spans 13 amino acids. V shed 5 bases and J shed 6 bases, with 12 bases lying between them. Germline V lookup: CDR1 KGHDR, CDR2 SFDVKD. The CDR3 is CATSAAGAPEAFF. CDR3 DNA sequence: TGTGCCACCAGTGCGGCAGGGGCACCTGAAGCTTTCTTT.

The chain recombines TRBV18 with TRBJ2-5, with 8 bases aligning to TRBD1. The V gene end was trimmed by 3 bases and the J gene end by 0 bases; junction bases not matched to a gene: 3. This CDR3 contains 15 residues. Germline V gives CDR1 KGHSH, CDR2 LQKENI. The CDR3 loop reads CASSPRTGYQETQYF. The CDR3 DNA reads TGTGCCAGCTCACCCCGGACAGGGTACCAAGAGACCCAGTACTTC.